The 15 T cell receptor beta chains in this list originate from one sample, sequenced in a study of T cells after posttransplantation cyclophosphamide (dated by TCRdb to the mid-2010s). The library was prepared using the immunoSEQ multiplex PCR assay. The source is immuneACCESS, and TCRdb retained only in-frame sequences with V and J called. Part of the clones is not carried over; for the studies checked, unresolved V genes explain less than half of this, and the remainder is unexplained. The sample table shows about 24,000 clones, and 86% are seen once. The ten largest clones add up to 6.3% of the sample. Sequences were obtained from PBMCs. These receptors were obtained from a woman in her sixties or seventies with a blood cancer, CMV-positive, and with a related stem cell donor.

The chain joins TRBV6-1 to TRBJ1-2; D is undetermined. V lost 6 bases and J lost 5, with 7 bases in between. Germline CDR1 reads MNHNS; CDR2 reads SASEGT. The CDR3 is made up of 11 amino acids. The CDR3 bases are TGTGCCAGCAGCGTAGAATATGGCTACACCTTC. This sequence encodes CASSVEYGYTF.

This clone was seen more than once but under ten times. The chain recombines TRBV4-2 with TRBJ2-3; no firm D call. This CDR3 comprises 13 residues. The V end was cut by 3 bases, the J end by 4 bases, with 8 bases between. The germline V gene has CDR1 LGHNA and CDR2 YNFKEQ. The CDR3 coding sequence is TGTGCCAGCAGCCAGGGCTTGGCAGATACGCAGTATTTT. Translation: CASSQGLADTQYF.

V gene TRBV6-1 combines with J gene TRBJ2-7, with 7 bases lining up with TRBD2. The ends lost 0 bases at V and 3 bases at J; junction bases unmatched: 8. The length of the CDR3 is 16 residues. From germline, CDR1 is MNHNS and CDR2 SASEGT. In DNA, the CDR3 is TGTGCCAGCAGTGAAGCGCTTCGGGGGGAGTACTACGAGCAGTACTTC. Its protein is CASSEALRGEYYEQYF.

The chain combines TRBV30 with TRBJ1-3; the D gene is possibly TRBD1 (5 bases). Trimming removed 0 bases from V and 4 bases from J, with 13 bases in between. CDR1 GTSNPN and CDR2 SVGIG come from the germline V gene (reference sequence). There are 15 residues in the CDR3. The CDR3 nucleotides read TGTGCCTGGAGTGTATTGGAGACAGTAGGAAACACCATATATTTT. Amino acid sequence: CAWSVLETVGNTIYF.

This chain connects TRBV5-6 to TRBJ2-7; the match to TRBD2 covers 12 bases. V shed 4 bases and J 4 bases; nucleotides not matched to a gene: 6. This CDR3 contains 15 residues. CDR1 and CDR2 from the germline V gene are SGHDT and YYEEEE. The CDR3 reads CASSGRTSGDYEQYF. The CDR3 nucleotides read TGTGCCAGCAGCGGCCGGACTAGCGGGGATTACGAGCAGTACTTC.

This clone was seen only a few times. This chain connects TRBV6-5 to TRBJ2-7; 7 bases line up with TRBD1. V was clipped by 6 bases and J by 5 bases; unmatched bases: 7. Looked up from germline, CDR1 is MNHEY and CDR2 is SVGAGI. This CDR3 is built from 13 residues. In DNA, the CDR3 is TGTGCCAGCAGGCGACAGGGATTTGACGAGCAGTACTTC. It codes for CASRRQGFDEQYF.

The genes are TRBV29-1 and TRBJ2-3; no firm D call. V was shortened by 2 bases and J by 6 bases, with 9 bases between the two germline ends. Per the germline V gene, CDR1 is SQVTM and CDR2 is ANQGSEA. There are 12 residues in the CDR3. The CDR3 is CSVEKIVDTQYF. The CDR3 DNA reads TGCAGCGTTGAAAAAATAGTGGATACGCAGTATTTT.

This clone has more than one count but fewer than ten. The rearrangement links TRBV5-5 to TRBJ1-2; 9 nucleotides match TRBD1. CDR3 length: 14 residues. V was pared by 5 bases and J by 4 bases, with 6 bases of the junction left unmatched. The germline V gene has CDR1 SGHKS and CDR2 YYEKEE (reference sequence). DNA of the CDR3: TGTGCCAGCAGTTTAGGGACAGGGTCCTATGGCTACACCTTC. Its protein product is CASSLGTGSYGYTF.

The J gene is TRBJ2-3, the V gene TRBV30; D remains unclear. Germline V lookup: CDR1 GTSNPN, CDR2 SVGIG (reference sequence). V lost 0 bases, J lost 7 bases, and 8 bases lay in between. The CDR3 contains 12 residues. The CDR3 is CAWSVTPNTQYF. The CDR3 region has the DNA TGTGCCTGGAGTGTAACGCCTAATACGCAGTATTTT.

V and J are TRBV5-8 and TRBJ2-3, with a tentative D call TRBD2 (6 bases). The V gene's germline CDR1 is SGHTS and CDR2 YDEGEE. Trimming cost V 4 bases and J 8 bases, with 11 bases left between them. The CDR3 length is 12 residues. This chain's CDR3 is CASSRREVTQYF. As DNA, the CDR3 is TGTGCCAGCAGCCGGAGGGAGGTTACGCAGTATTTT.

The chain carries TRBV19 and TRBJ2-6; 8 nucleotides agree with TRBD1. The junction had 2 bases not matched to a gene; V was cut back by 5 bases and J by 2 bases. The germline V gene encodes CDR1 LNHDA and CDR2 SQIVND (reference sequence). CDR3 length: 15 residues. The CDR3: CASSLTGAGANVLTF. CDR3 nucleotides: TGTGCCAGTAGTTTGACAGGGGCTGGGGCCAACGTCCTGACTTTC.

V is TRBV6-5 and J is TRBJ2-7, with 13 bases fitting TRBD2. This CDR3 is built from 15 residues. Unmatched junction bases numbered 3, after V lost 5 bases and J lost 2 bases. Germline V lookup: CDR1 MNHEY, CDR2 SVGAGI. The DNA of the CDR3 is TGTGCCAGCAGTAAAGGACTAGCGGGGGCCTACGAGCAGTACTTC. As protein: CASSKGLAGAYEQYF.

V and J are TRBV6-1 and TRBJ2-3, with 7 bases lining up with TRBD2. CDR3 length equals 14 residues. The germline V gene encodes CDR1 MNHNS and CDR2 SASEGT. The V segment lost 6 bases and the J segment 2 bases; nucleotides outside the gene matches: 5. The chain's CDR3 is CASSPSGYTDTQYF. CDR3 bases: TGTGCCAGCAGCCCTAGCGGATACACAGATACGCAGTATTTT.

This clone was observed a handful of times. The V gene is TRBV29-1, the J gene TRBJ1-1; the D gene is possibly TRBD1 (6 bases). V lost 0 bases to trimming and J lost 3 bases, with 11 bases between them. The CDR3 sequence is 14 residues long. Germline lookup yields CDR1 SQVTM and CDR2 ANQGSEA. The CDR3 bases are TGCAGCGTTGAAGAACGGGGGGCGGACACTGAAGCTTTCTTT. It translates to CSVEERGADTEAFF.

The rearrangement links TRBV27 to TRBJ2-5; 11 nucleotides match TRBD1. The CDR3 sequence is 15 residues long. Germline lookup yields CDR1 MNHEY and CDR2 SMNVEV (reference sequence). V trimming: 6 bases; J trimming: 11 bases; junction bases outside the gene matches: 14. Here the CDR3 DNA reads TGTGCCAGCAGCCGATTAGGACAGGGGGCGGGGGAGCAGTACTTC. Amino acids: CASSRLGQGAGEQYF.